The 21 T cell receptor beta chains below were found in one sample sequenced in a study of immune evolution from preneoplasia to lung adenocarcinoma. Produced via immunoSEQ multiplex PCR; TCRdb's table is partial and in-frame only. This table has approximately 5,000 clones, about three quarters appearing once. Sequencing was performed on FFPE normal lung tissue adjacent to the tumor. The origin of the receptors is a person between 55 and 69 years old with lung adenocarcinoma.

The gene calls are TRBV9 and TRBJ1-1, with 11 bases lining up with TRBD1. This CDR3 has 13 residues. Germline-derived CDR1 and CDR2 are SGDLS and YYNGEE. The junction had 2 bases not matched to a gene; V was cut back by 0 bases and J by 10 bases. This CDR3 reads CASSVEGQGAAFF. The CDR3 bases are TGTGCCAGCAGCGTAGAAGGACAGGGGGCAGCTTTCTTT.

The chain employs TRBV11-2 and TRBJ2-3; no firm D call. The CDR3 sequence is 15 residues long. Germline V gene data show CDR1 as SGHAT and CDR2 as FQNNGV. The V end was cut by 6 bases, the J end by 1 base, with 14 bases between. The CDR3 DNA reads TGTGCCAGCAGTATATCTCCAGGTGGCACAGATACGCAGTATTTT. Translation: CASSISPGGTDTQYF.

In regard to this clone: At one boundary the junction diverges from the germline segment, which might be a read error. V and J are TRBV7-3 and TRBJ1-6; TRBD1 aligns across 10 bases. This CDR3 has 12 amino acids. Germline-derived CDR1 and CDR2 are SGHTA and FQGTGA. CDR3 residues: CASIREWDRGTF. The CDR3 bases are TGTGCCAGCATCCGGGAATGGGACAGGGGCACCTTT. Full variable domain (outside the CDR3, taken from reference TRBV7-3 and TRBJ1-6): GAGVSQTPSNKVTEKGKYVELRCDPISGHTALYWYRQSLGQGPEFLIYFQGTGAADDSGLPNDRFFAVRPEGSVSTLKIQRTERGDSAVYLCASIREWDRGTFGNGTRLTVT.

The chain couples TRBV6-6 to TRBJ2-3, with TRBD2 as a possible D gene (5 bases). V was pared by 0 bases and J by 1 base, with 11 bases between. This CDR3 region has 16 residues. From germline, CDR1 is MNHNY and CDR2 SVGAGI (reference sequence). In DNA, the CDR3 is TGTGCCAGCAGTTACTCGGCTAGCCCCCGCACAGATACGCAGTATTTT. Protein: CASSYSASPRTDTQYF.

The V and J genes are TRBV28 and TRBJ1-2; D call uncertain. CDR3 length: 13 residues. V lost 6 bases to trimming and J lost 8 bases, with 16 bases between them. Looked up from germline, CDR1 is MDHEN and CDR2 is SYDVKM. The CDR3 reads CASRLPLLGGYTF. CDR3 coding DNA: TGTGCCAGCAGACTCCCGCTGTTGGGGGGCTACACCTTC.

The gene calls are TRBV28 and TRBJ2-3; no clear D gene. The CDR3 consists of 11 residues. Germline V gives CDR1 MDHEN, CDR2 SYDVKM. Deletions cut 2 bases from V and 5 bases from J, with 2 bases between. Here the CDR3 DNA reads TGTGCCAGCAGTTTAGGAGATACGCAGTATTTT. It encodes CASSLGDTQYF.

This clone was counted between two and nine times. The J gene is TRBJ2-7, the V gene TRBV30; TRBD1 matches at 9 bases. CDR3 length: 15 amino acids. J gave up 1 base and V 5 bases, and 9 bases lay outside the gene matches. CDR1 and CDR2 (germline): GTSNPN, SVGIG (reference sequence). The CDR3 spells CAWETGGDESYEQYF. The DNA of the CDR3 is TGTGCCTGGGAAACAGGGGGCGACGAATCCTACGAGCAGTACTTC.

This clone has a single count. The chain links TRBV5-6 to TRBJ2-2; D is unresolved. From germline, CDR1 is SGHDT and CDR2 YYEEEE. Trimming left V 2 bases short and J 5 bases short, with 7 bases between. The CDR3 is made up of 13 amino acids. The CDR3 nucleotides read TGTGCCAGCAGCTTCGTCCCGACCGGGGAGCTGTTTTTT. Its translation: CASSFVPTGELFF. Full variable domain (missing parts from reference TRBV5-6 and TRBJ2-2): DAGVTQSPTHLIKTRGQQVTLRCSPKSGHDTVSWYQQALGQGPQFIFQYYEEEERQRGNFPDRFSGHQFPNYSSELNVNALLLGDSALYLCASSFVPTGELFFGEGSRLTVL.

CDR3 coding DNA: TGTGCCAGCAGCCTTACCGGGACTAGCGGAACCGAGCAGTACTTC. Residues: CASSLTGTSGTEQYF. This chain connects TRBV6-5 to TRBJ2-7; 11 nucleotides line up with TRBD2. The V gene end was trimmed by 6 bases and the J gene end by 6 bases; junction bases not matched to a gene: 10. CDR1 is MNHEY and CDR2 is SVGAGI in the germline V gene. This CDR3 spans 15 amino acids.

V is TRBV5-1 and J is TRBJ2-7; D possibly matches TRBD1 or TRBD2 (5 bases each). This CDR3 comprises 14 residues. V was cut by 2 bases and J by 1 base, with 10 bases left in between. CDR1 is SGHRS, CDR2 YFSETQ, per germline. The CDR3 DNA reads as TGCGCCAGCAGCTTAGGGACGGAGTCCTACGAGCAGTACTTC. Its protein product is CASSLGTESYEQYF.

J is TRBJ1-4 and V is TRBV28; 8 bases are shared with TRBD1. Germline CDR1 is MDHEN and CDR2 is SYDVKM. The CDR3 extends over 13 amino acids. V shed 7 bases and J 7 bases; nucleotides not matched to a gene: 5. CDR3 nucleotide sequence: TGTGCCAGCAACGACAGGGGAGGTGAAAAACTGTTTTTT. Translated: CASNDRGGEKLFF.

This sequence joins TRBV7-8 and TRBJ2-3; D not certain. Trimming removed 5 bases from V and 3 bases from J, with 12 bases in between. The CDR3 consists of 14 residues. Per germline, CDR1 SGHVS and CDR2 FQNEAQ. The CDR3, as DNA: TGTGCCAGCAGCCTAGAGGAATCAACAGATACGCAGTATTTT. Translating it yields CASSLEESTDTQYF.

The chain employs TRBV30 and TRBJ1-5; D uncertain. The CDR3 spans 14 residues. Trimming cost V 7 bases and J 2 bases, with 15 bases left between them. CDR1 GTSNPN and CDR2 SVGIG come from the germline V gene (reference sequence). This chain's CDR3 is CASTGSGGNQPQHF. The CDR3 DNA reads TGTGCCTCCACCGGGTCCGGAGGCAATCAGCCCCAGCATTTT.

This clone was counted once. V is TRBV30 and J is TRBJ2-5, with TRBD1 as a possible D gene (5 bases). The CDR3 covers 13 residues. Germline V gene data show CDR1 as GTSNPN and CDR2 as SVGIG (reference sequence). V lost 4 bases and J 4 bases, leaving 13 bases between the germline ends. The CDR3, as DNA: TGTGCCTGGAACCCAGGGCGTAGAGAGACCCAGTACTTC. Translation: CAWNPGRRETQYF.

The chain is built from TRBV11-2 and TRBJ1-6; D gene ambiguous. V lost 5 bases and J lost 6, with 8 bases in between. The CDR3 is 13 residues long. Germline V gives CDR1 SGHAT, CDR2 FQNNGV. CDR3 nucleotides: TGTGCCAGCAGCCAGACACGTAATTCACCCCTCCACTTT. Translating gives CASSQTRNSPLHF.

The chain carries TRBV7-8 and TRBJ1-1; D ambiguous. The V end lost 5 bases, the J end lost 5 bases, and 6 bases lay between the germline ends. Germline V CDR1 and CDR2: SGHVS, FQNEAQ. CDR3 size: 11 residues. The CDR3 DNA follows: TGTGCCAGCAGCCTTTTAACTGAAGCTTTCTTT. Amino acids: CASSLLTEAFF.

This chain links TRBV7-2 with TRBJ1-1; D remains unclear. This CDR3 spans 12 amino acids. CDR1 is SGHTA and CDR2 is FQGNSA in the germline V gene. Trimming removed 1 base at V and 11 bases at J, with 11 bases between. This chain's CDR3 is CASSLVPSSAFF. The CDR3 coding sequence is TGTGCCAGCAGCTTAGTACCAAGTTCGGCTTTCTTT.

The chain employs TRBV30 and TRBJ1-1; D possibly corresponds to TRBD1 (5 bases). The CDR3 consists of 12 residues. Germline-derived CDR1 and CDR2 are GTSNPN and SVGIG (reference sequence). V was pared by 3 bases and J by 4 bases, with 9 bases between. The CDR3, as DNA: TGTGCCTGGAGAAGACAGACCACTGAAGCTTTCTTT. Translation gives CAWRRQTTEAFF.

The chain combines TRBV27 with TRBJ2-7; TRBD1 agrees at 8 bases. V lost 5 bases, J lost 7 bases, and 7 bases stayed unmatched. The CDR3 consists of 13 residues. Germline-derived CDR1 and CDR2 are MNHEY and SMNVEV (reference sequence). The DNA of the CDR3 is TGTGCCAGCAGTCGGAAACAGGGGGTAGAGCAGTACTTC. Translation: CASSRKQGVEQYF.

The chain recombines TRBV4-1 with TRBJ1-2, with TRBD1 matching 7 bases. J gave up 5 bases and V 0 bases, and 6 bases lay outside the gene matches. The CDR3 loop spans 15 amino acids. Germline-derived CDR1 and CDR2 are MGHRA and YSYEKL. CDR3 bases: TGCGCCAGCAGCCAAGAGCTCACAGGGGTGTATGGCTACACCTTC. Residues: CASSQELTGVYGYTF.

The chain couples TRBV18 to TRBJ1-3; D not certain. V shed 8 bases and J shed 0 bases, with 11 bases lying between them. CDR3 length equals 14 residues. Germline CDR1 is KGHSH and CDR2 is LQKENI. CDR3 bases: TGTGCCAGCCGAACCGGGGACTCTGGAAACACCATATATTTT. Protein sequence: CASRTGDSGNTIYF.